These 29 T cell receptor beta chains share one sample of origin, sequenced in a study of blood T cell repertoires in COVID-19. Produced via immunoSEQ multiplex PCR; TCRdb's table is partial and in-frame only. Here the sample spans approximately 98,000 clones, about 81% being singletons. Sequenced input: peripheral blood. The source is a man aged 60 to 75 with acute or convalescent COVID-19.

This clone appeared a single time. The V call is TRBV9, the J call TRBJ2-3; 7 bases line up with TRBD2. The germline V gene has CDR1 SGDLS and CDR2 YYNGEE. This CDR3 has 14 residues. The junction had 12 bases not matched to a gene; V was cut back by 4 bases and J by 10 bases. The CDR3 nucleotides read TGTGCCAGCAGCCCAGCAGGCGATGGGAGGGCGCAGTATTTT. This gives the protein CASSPAGDGRAQYF.

The rearrangement links TRBV5-5 to TRBJ1-1; 8 nucleotides match TRBD1. CDR1 is SGHKS and CDR2 is YYEKEE in the germline V gene (reference sequence). The CDR3 is made up of 14 amino acids. The V segment lost 4 bases and the J segment 1 base; nucleotides outside the gene matches: 3. The CDR3 protein is CASSPGTGNTEAFF. CDR3 bases: TGTGCCAGCAGCCCCGGGACAGGGAACACTGAAGCTTTCTTT.

At least ten counts were recorded for this clone. J is TRBJ2-2 and V is TRBV7-2; TRBD1 matches 7 bases. After removal of 5 bases from V and 7 bases from J, the junction contained 7 bases not matched to a gene. CDR1 SGHTA and CDR2 FQGNSA come from the germline V gene. This CDR3 comprises 14 residues. CDR3 DNA sequence: TGTGCCAGCAGCAGACAGGGTGGTCTCGGGGAGCTGTTTTTT. Residues: CASSRQGGLGELFF.

The chain combines TRBV5-6 with TRBJ1-1, with D possibly being TRBD1 (5 bases). The V gene's germline CDR1 is SGHDT and CDR2 YYEEEE. V was trimmed by 1 base and J by 1 base, leaving 14 bases between them. This CDR3 comprises 16 residues. The CDR3 sequence: CASSLPRERQNTEAFF. In DNA form, the CDR3 reads TGTGCCAGCAGCTTGCCCAGGGAAAGACAGAACACTGAAGCTTTCTTT.

This clone was seen only once. The gene calls are TRBV7-2 and TRBJ1-4, with D possibly TRBD1 on 5 matching bases. The V and J ends lost 5 bases and 0 bases respectively, with 16 bases between them. Germline V gives CDR1 SGHTA, CDR2 FQGNSA. CDR3 size: 17 residues. The CDR3 nucleotides read TGTGCCAGCAGCCCCCGGGGACTACCCGCAACTAATGAAAAACTGTTTTTT. Its translation: CASSPRGLPATNEKLFF.

Only one count was recorded for this clone. This chain connects TRBV5-6 to TRBJ2-7; 7 bases line up with TRBD1. The CDR3 has 13 residues. V shed 0 bases and J 5 bases; nucleotides not matched to a gene: 2. Germline V gene data show CDR1 as SGHDT and CDR2 as YYEEEE. The CDR3, as DNA: TGTGCCAGCAGCTTGGACAGGGGAAACGAGCAGTACTTC. Its protein product is CASSLDRGNEQYF.

This chain connects TRBV7-9 to TRBJ2-3, with 14 nucleotides matching TRBD2. Trimming cost V 5 bases and J 6 bases; bases outside gene matches: 4. CDR3 size: 15 residues. Looked up from germline, CDR1 is SEHNR and CDR2 is FQNEAQ (reference sequence). The CDR3: CASSPRLAGGDTQYF. In DNA, the CDR3 is TGTGCCAGCAGCCCCCGACTAGCGGGGGGGGATACGCAGTATTTT.

CDR3 nucleotide sequence: TGCAGTGCTAGTAGTGGTAGCTCCTACAATGAGCAGTTCTTC. This codes for CSASSGSSYNEQFF. The J gene is TRBJ2-1, the V gene TRBV20-1; D remains unclear. The V and J ends lost 3 bases and 0 bases respectively, with 9 bases between them. The CDR3 extends over 14 amino acids. The germline gives CDR1 DFQATT, CDR2 SNEGSKA (reference sequence).

V is TRBV10-1 and J is TRBJ1-3; D is perhaps TRBD1 (6 bases). Trimming took off 6 bases at V and 3 bases at J, with 12 bases between the two ends. CDR3 length: 14 amino acids. CDR1 and CDR2 (germline): WNHNN, SYGVQD (reference sequence). The CDR3 loop is CASSPGQFGNTIYF. The CDR3 DNA reads as TGCGCCAGCAGCCCCGGACAGTTTGGAAACACCATATATTTT.

The J gene is TRBJ1-2, the V gene TRBV18, with D tentatively TRBD1 (5 bases). The CDR3 spans 13 residues. Germline loops: CDR1 KGHSH, CDR2 LQKENI. V was pared by 5 bases and J by 2 bases, with 9 bases between. The chain's CDR3 is CASSVQENYGYTF. The CDR3, as DNA: TGTGCCAGCTCAGTACAGGAAAACTATGGCTACACCTTC.

V gene TRBV7-3 combines with J gene TRBJ2-2, with 10 bases lining up with TRBD1. The CDR3 consists of 16 residues. J was trimmed by 4 bases and V by 5 bases; bases with no gene match: 7. CDR1 is SGHTA and CDR2 is FQGTGA in the germline V gene. CDR3 DNA sequence: TGTGCCAGCAGCCCCAGACAGGGGGCGGTCACCGGGGAGCTGTTTTTT. Translating gives CASSPRQGAVTGELFF.

This clone has only one observation. The genes are TRBV6-5 and TRBJ1-3, with D possibly matching TRBD1 (6 bases). Germline CDR1 and CDR2: MNHEY and SVGAGI. V was cut by 8 bases and J by 2 bases, with 10 bases left in between. CDR3 size: 13 residues. As DNA, the CDR3 is TGTGCCAGCTGGGGGGGCACTGGAAACACCATATATTTT. This sequence encodes CASWGGTGNTIYF.

This sequence joins TRBV29-1 and TRBJ1-2, with D perhaps TRBD1 (6 bases). Trimming removed 7 bases from V and 3 bases from J, with 12 bases in between. This CDR3 region has 12 residues. Germline CDR1 SQVTM, CDR2 ANQGSEA. The CDR3 sequence: CSGGGQDYGYTF. Here the CDR3 DNA reads TGCAGCGGCGGGGGGCAGGACTATGGCTACACCTTC.

This clone was seen more than once but under ten times. The chain combines TRBV6-5 with TRBJ1-5; D not certain. V was trimmed by 4 bases and J by 1 base, leaving 5 bases between them. This CDR3 has 13 amino acids. Germline V gene sequence: CDR1 MNHEY, CDR2 SVGAGI. This chain's CDR3 is CASSSMSNQPQHF. The CDR3 coding sequence is TGTGCCAGCAGTTCCATGAGCAATCAGCCCCAGCATTTT.

The CDR3 DNA is TGTGCCAGCAGCTTGGAGGACAGGGGGGAGTATGGCTACACCTTC. Translated, it gives CASSLEDRGEYGYTF. The gene calls are TRBV5-6 and TRBJ1-2; 10 nucleotides agree with TRBD1. Germline values: CDR1 SGHDT, CDR2 YYEEEE. The V segment lost 0 bases and the J segment 5 bases; nucleotides outside the gene matches: 4. The CDR3 is 15 amino acids. Together with reference TRBV5-6 and TRBJ1-2, the CDR3 gives the full variable domain: DAGVTQSPTHLIKTRGQQVTLRCSPKSGHDTVSWYQQALGQGPQFIFQYYEEEERQRGNFPDRFSGHQFPNYSSELNVNALLLGDSALYLCASSLEDRGEYGYTFGSGTRLTVV.

Only a few counts were recorded for this clone. This chain links TRBV29-1 with TRBJ1-2, with 11 positions matching TRBD1. Per the germline V gene, CDR1 is SQVTM and CDR2 is ANQGSEA. V dropped 6 bases and J dropped 4; count of bases not matched to a gene: 13. The CDR3 is made up of 16 amino acids. CDR3 sequence (DNA): TGCAGCGTGGCGGCGAGAGGACAGGGGGCGACCTATGGCTACACCTTC. It yields the protein CSVAARGQGATYGYTF.

V gene TRBV12-3 or TRBV12-4 combines with J gene TRBJ1-2; 7 nucleotides align to TRBD1. The length of the CDR3 is 13 residues. Germline trimming cut 5 bases from V and 7 bases from J; bases unmatched to any gene: 7. CDR3 nucleotide sequence: TGTGCCAGCAGTCGGACAGGCTTTGGTGGCTACACCTTC. This translates into CASSRTGFGGYTF.

This rearrangement joins TRBV19 to TRBJ2-5; TRBD1 matches at 9 bases. Trimming took 0 bases from V and 7 from J; bases not matched to a gene: 3. There are 14 residues in the CDR3. CDR1 and CDR2 from the germline V gene are LNHDA and SQIVND (reference sequence). In DNA, the CDR3 is TGTGCCAGTAGTATAGATCGACAGGGGGGGACCCAGTACTTC. Protein product: CASSIDRQGGTQYF.

The chain employs TRBV7-8 and TRBJ1-4; a weak D match, TRBD1 (5 bases). The CDR3 has 17 amino acids. The germline CDR1 and CDR2 sequences are SGHVS and FQNEAQ. The V end was cut by 5 bases, the J end by 0 bases, with 16 bases between. The CDR3 loop reads CASSRGGTSATNEKLFF. DNA of the CDR3: TGTGCCAGCAGCCGGGGGGGGACGTCCGCAACTAATGAAAAACTGTTTTTT. Supplemented by reference TRBV7-8 and TRBJ1-4, the full variable domain reads GAGVSQSPRYKVAKRGQDVALRCDPISGHVSLFWYQQALGQGPEFLTYFQNEAQLDKSGLPSDRFFAERPEGSVSTLKIQRTQQEDSAVYLCASSRGGTSATNEKLFFGSGTQLSVL.

The chain links TRBV14 to TRBJ1-1, with D possibly TRBD1 on 5 matching bases. Germline-derived CDR1 and CDR2 are SGHDN and FVKESK. V lost 4 bases and J 4 bases, leaving 10 bases between the germline ends. This CDR3 contains 13 residues. The CDR3 spells CASSRGVSTEAFF. The CDR3 region has the DNA TGTGCCAGCAGCCGGGGGGTAAGCACTGAAGCTTTCTTT.

The chain combines TRBV7-2 with TRBJ2-3; TRBD2 matches 10 bases. The germline gives CDR1 SGHTA, CDR2 FQGNSA. The CDR3 extends over 18 amino acids. V trimming: 5 bases; J trimming: 3 bases; junction bases outside the gene matches: 14. The CDR3 reads CASSLSTQREGRTDTQYF. Written as DNA, the CDR3 is TGTGCCAGCAGCCTCTCTACACAGCGGGAGGGCCGGACAGATACGCAGTATTTT.

The J gene is TRBJ1-1, the V gene TRBV2; 10 bases are a match to TRBD1. This CDR3 has 15 amino acids. Per the germline V gene, CDR1 is SNHLY and CDR2 is FYNNEI. After removal of 6 bases from V and 4 bases from J, the junction contained 8 bases not matched to a gene. The CDR3 reads CASRTQTGGFTEAFF. In DNA, the CDR3 is TGTGCCAGCAGGACGCAGACAGGGGGCTTCACTGAAGCTTTCTTT.

The chain couples TRBV30 to TRBJ2-1; the D gene is possibly TRBD2 (6 bases). Germline-derived CDR1 and CDR2 are GTSNPN and SVGIG (reference sequence). The CDR3 consists of 13 residues. Trimming pared 7 bases from V and 8 bases from J, leaving 18 bases between. In DNA form, the CDR3 reads TGTGCCTCCCCCGGGACTCGCGGGTATGAGCAGTTCTTC. It codes for CASPGTRGYEQFF.

The chain joins TRBV6-5 to TRBJ2-5; maybe TRBD2 (6 bases). The CDR3 totals 14 residues. The germline V gene has CDR1 MNHEY and CDR2 SVGAGI. V was cut by 2 bases and J by 5 bases, with 12 bases left in between. CDR3 loop: CASSYVGGGETQYF. CDR3 nucleotide sequence: TGTGCCAGCAGTTACGTGGGGGGTGGGGAGACCCAGTACTTC.

The CDR3 coding sequence is TGTGCCAGCAGCAGCGGGGGCGGAACGGGGGGGGCCAACGTCCTGACTTTC. Amino acid sequence: CASSSGGGTGGANVLTF. The chain links TRBV28 to TRBJ2-6; 8 positions match TRBD2. CDR1 MDHEN and CDR2 SYDVKM come from the germline V gene. J was trimmed by 4 bases and V by 6 bases; bases with no gene match: 11. This CDR3 is 17 amino acids long.

This chain joins TRBV19 and TRBJ1-3; no definite D call. Germline V gene sequence: CDR1 LNHDA, CDR2 SQIVND (reference sequence). The CDR3 contains 12 residues. With 8 bases removed from V and 0 bases from J, the gap between germline ends came to 5 bases. CDR3 coding DNA: TGTGCCAGTGGGCCCTCTGGAAACACCATATATTTT. Translated, it gives CASGPSGNTIYF.

The CDR3 here is CASRETSGQETQYF. CDR3 in DNA: TGCGCCAGCAGAGAAACTAGCGGACAAGAGACCCAGTACTTC. This chain links TRBV5-1 with TRBJ2-5, with 8 positions matching TRBD2. There are 14 residues in the CDR3. The junction had 5 bases not matched to a gene; V was cut back by 5 bases and J by 2 bases. The germline V gene has CDR1 SGHRS and CDR2 YFSETQ.

The chain is built from TRBV5-1 and TRBJ2-7; D gene uncertain. Trimming left V 0 bases short and J 2 bases short, with 6 bases between. Germline loops: CDR1 SGHRS, CDR2 YFSETQ. This CDR3 contains 13 residues. The CDR3, as DNA: TGCGCCAGCAGCTTGGATGAGACCTACGAGCAGTACGTC. Translation gives CASSLDETYEQYV.

This clone was seen a single time. The chain couples TRBV18 to TRBJ1-1; D uncertain. This CDR3 has 13 residues. The germline V and J ends were trimmed by 2 bases and 5 bases, with 9 bases remaining between them. Germline-derived CDR1 and CDR2 are KGHSH and LQKENI. CDR3 sequence reads: CASSPRSGTEAFF. CDR3 sequence (DNA): TGTGCCAGCTCACCAAGGAGTGGAACTGAAGCTTTCTTT.